Included here is one T cell receptor beta chain sequence, with context. The source of the sample is a study of glioma-infiltrating T cells after dendritic cell vaccination. Study details: Between about 2003 and 2013, patients got autologous tumor lysate-pulsed dendritic cell vaccines.

Sequenced by immunoSEQ multiplex PCR; TCRdb stores in-frame clones only, minus some. The data show some 91,000 clones, 81% seen once. This sample's time point: after dendritic cell vaccination, including at tumor progression/relapse. Only patients with spare fresh-frozen tumor and over two years of follow-up were included. PBMC were collected before vaccination, two weeks after the third vaccination, and at progression. V was clipped by 1 base and J by 4 bases, with 7 bases between them. The CDR3 has 13 residues. Germline V gene data show CDR1 as SGDLS and CDR2 as YYNGEE. This chain links TRBV9 with TRBJ2-3; unclear D gene. The starting material was blood, obtained after dendritic cell vaccination. This TCR came from a human donor with glioblastoma. The CDR3 region is CASSVSVADTQYF. As DNA, the CDR3 is TGTGCCAGCAGCGTAAGCGTGGCAGATACGCAGTATTTT.